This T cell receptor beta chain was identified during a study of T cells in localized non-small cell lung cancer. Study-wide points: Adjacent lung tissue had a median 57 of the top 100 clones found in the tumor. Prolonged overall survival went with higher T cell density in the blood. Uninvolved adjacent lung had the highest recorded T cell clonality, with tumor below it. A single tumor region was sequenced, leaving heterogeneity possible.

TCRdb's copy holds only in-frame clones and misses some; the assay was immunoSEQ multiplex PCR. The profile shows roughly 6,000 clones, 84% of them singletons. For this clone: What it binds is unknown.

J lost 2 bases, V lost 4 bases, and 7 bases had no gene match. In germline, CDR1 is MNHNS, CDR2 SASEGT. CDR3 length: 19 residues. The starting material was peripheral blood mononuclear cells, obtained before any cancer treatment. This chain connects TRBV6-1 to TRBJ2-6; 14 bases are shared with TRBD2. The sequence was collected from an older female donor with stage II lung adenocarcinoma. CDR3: CASSAPPGLAGAGANVLTF. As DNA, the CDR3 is TGTGCCAGCAGTGCGCCTCCGGGACTAGCGGGAGCTGGGGCCAACGTCCTGACTTTC.